The 8 T cell receptor beta chains reported below all come from one sample, sequenced in a study of CD8+CD57+ T cells in acquired aplastic anemia. Genomic DNA acted as the template from which TCR beta VDJ combination and CDR3 sequence profiling were carried out. A single record per CDR3 protein comes from TCRdb applying MiXCR to the reads. This table has about 200,000 distinct CDR3 sequences, approximately 35% appearing once. Sequenced: sorted CD4+, CD8+, or CD8+CD57+ T cells (not recorded which) from PBMCs. These receptors all stem from a human donor in good health, serving as a control.

This clonotype was observed at least ten times. The CDR3 nucleotides are TGTGCCAGCAGTCCGAGGGACCTGGGCTCCTACGAGCAGTACTTC. This sequence encodes CASSPRDLGSYEQYF. The rearrangement links TRBV12-3 or TRBV12-4 to TRBJ2-7, with D possibly being TRBD1 or TRBD2 (5 bases each). The CDR3 spans 15 residues. V lost 5 bases and J lost 0, with 14 bases in between.

This clonotype was recorded at least ten times. V and J are TRBV9 and TRBJ1-6, with D possibly being TRBD1 (5 bases). Germline V gene sequence: CDR1 SGDLS, CDR2 YYNGEE. V was pared by 3 bases and J by 6 bases, with 16 bases between. This CDR3 has 16 residues. CDR3 protein: CASSALGAGGNSPLHF. CDR3 DNA: TGTGCCAGCAGCGCGCTAGGGGCGGGGGGTAATTCACCCCTCCACTTT.

This chain uses TRBV9 with TRBJ2-1; D might be TRBD1 (6 bases). The CDR3 covers 15 residues. The germline V gene has CDR1 SGDLS and CDR2 YYNGEE. V gave up 3 bases and J gave up 2 bases, with 12 bases separating them. The CDR3 sequence is CASSAQQGTYNEQFF. The CDR3 DNA reads TGTGCCAGCAGCGCTCAACAGGGAACCTACAATGAGCAGTTCTTC.

The chain couples TRBV10-1 to TRBJ1-1; TRBD1 matches 8 bases. Trimming removed 6 bases from V and 10 bases from J; junction bases left unmatched: 19. Germline lookup yields CDR1 WNHNN and CDR2 SYGVQD (reference sequence). The CDR3 length is 16 residues. CDR3 amino acids: CASRPGQGEHGDGAFF. The CDR3 nucleotides read TGCGCCAGCAGGCCTGGACAGGGAGAGCATGGGGACGGAGCTTTCTTT.

This clonotype has ten or more counts. The chain joins TRBV18 to TRBJ2-3; D gene ambiguous. Germline assignment: CDR1 KGHSH and CDR2 LQKENI. There are 12 residues in the CDR3. Trimming stripped 8 bases from V and 3 bases from J, with 9 bases between. In nucleotides, the CDR3 is TGTGCCAGCAGTCCAGTTACAGATACGCAGTATTTT. Protein sequence: CASSPVTDTQYF.

The chain carries TRBV10-3 and TRBJ1-6; TRBD1 matches at 9 bases. Germline V gene lookup returns CDR1 ENHRY and CDR2 SYGVKD. The CDR3 covers 15 residues. Germline trimming cut 2 bases from V and 9 bases from J; bases unmatched to any gene: 5. The CDR3 region has the DNA TGTGCCATCAGTGAGACAGGGGGCCAGTGTTCACCCCTCCACTTT. It specifies CAISETGGQCSPLHF.

This clonotype has only a few counts. The chain joins TRBV9 to TRBJ2-3; perhaps TRBD2 as D (7 bases). Germline lookup yields CDR1 SGDLS and CDR2 YYNGEE. V was cut by 7 bases and J by 2 bases, with 17 bases left in between. CDR3 length equals 15 residues. Here the CDR3 DNA reads TGTGCCAGCGGCTACGGGGGGCAAACCACAGATACGCAGTATTTT. Translation: CASGYGGQTTDTQYF.

This clonotype was observed a few times. V and J are TRBV9 and TRBJ2-2; D gene uncertain. Germline CDR1 SGDLS, CDR2 YYNGEE. V lost 0 bases to trimming and J lost 0 bases, with 3 bases between them. The CDR3 runs 14 residues. CDR3 nucleotides: TGTGCCAGCAGCGTAGCTACGAACACCGGGGAGCTGTTTTTT. It yields the protein CASSVATNTGELFF.